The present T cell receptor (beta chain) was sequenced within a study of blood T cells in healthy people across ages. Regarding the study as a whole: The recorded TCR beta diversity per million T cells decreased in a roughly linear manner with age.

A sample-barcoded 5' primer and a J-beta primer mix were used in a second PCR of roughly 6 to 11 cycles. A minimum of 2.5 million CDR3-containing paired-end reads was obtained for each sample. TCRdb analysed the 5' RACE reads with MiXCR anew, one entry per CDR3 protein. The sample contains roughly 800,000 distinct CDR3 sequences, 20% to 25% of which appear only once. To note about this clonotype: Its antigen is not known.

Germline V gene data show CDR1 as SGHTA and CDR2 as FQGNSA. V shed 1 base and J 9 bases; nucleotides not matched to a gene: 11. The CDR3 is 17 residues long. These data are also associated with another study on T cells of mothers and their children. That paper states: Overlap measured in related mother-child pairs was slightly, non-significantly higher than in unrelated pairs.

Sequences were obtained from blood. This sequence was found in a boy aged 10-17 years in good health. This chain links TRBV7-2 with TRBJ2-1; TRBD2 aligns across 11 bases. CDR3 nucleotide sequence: TGTGCCAGCAGCTTAGATCTTAGCGGGGGGGCCCCACGTGAGCAGTTCTTC. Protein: CASSLDLSGGAPREQFF.